Shown below are 21 T cell receptor beta chains from a single sample sequenced in a study of blood T cell repertoires in COVID-19. Repertoires were generated with immunoSEQ multiplex PCR, while TCRdb's copy carries only in-frame clones and drops some. The table has about 260,000 clones, about 90% seen once. Specimen: peripheral blood. These receptors were obtained from a woman in her thirties or forties with acute or convalescent COVID-19.

The chain carries TRBV2 and TRBJ1-2; D is undetermined. Germline CDR1 is SNHLY and CDR2 is FYNNEI. The germline V and J ends were trimmed by 4 bases and 12 bases, with 12 bases remaining between them. The CDR3 totals 11 residues. The CDR3 DNA reads as TGTGCCAGCAGTGGGGGAGAGTTTCACACCTTC. This encodes CASSGGEFHTF.

The chain uses TRBV12-3 or TRBV12-4 and TRBJ1-1, with 7 positions matching TRBD1. V dropped 11 bases and J dropped 0; count of bases not matched to a gene: 6. The CDR3 is 13 amino acids. DNA of the CDR3: TGTGCCGCAAACAGGGGCCTGAACACTGAAGCTTTCTTT. This codes for CAANRGLNTEAFF.

The V gene is TRBV7-2, the J gene TRBJ2-1, with D hard to call. With 4 bases removed from V and 6 bases from J, the gap between germline ends came to 10 bases. The CDR3 consists of 13 residues. The germline V gene encodes CDR1 SGHTA and CDR2 FQGNSA. The CDR3 protein is CASSSPLRNEQFF. The CDR3 DNA reads as TGTGCCAGCAGCTCTCCCCTCCGCAATGAGCAGTTCTTC. Complete variable domain (other parts from reference TRBV7-2 and TRBJ2-1): GAGVSQSPSNKVTEKGKDVELRCDPISGHTALYWYRQSLGQGLEFLIYFQGNSAPDKSGLPSDRFSAERTGGSVSTLTIQRTQQEDSAVYLCASSSPLRNEQFFGPGTRLTVL.

V is TRBV7-2 and J is TRBJ2-2, with TRBD2 identical over 8 bases. Per the germline V gene, CDR1 is SGHTA and CDR2 is FQGNSA. V gave up 5 bases and J gave up 1 base; unmatched junction bases: 6. The CDR3 runs 16 residues. In DNA form, the CDR3 reads TGTGCCAGCAGCCGGTGGGCGGGGGGGAACACCGGGGAGCTGTTTTTT. This gives the protein CASSRWAGGNTGELFF.

The genes are TRBV5-5 and TRBJ2-5, with TRBD1 matching over 7 bases. The J segment lost 1 base and the V segment lost 4 bases, leaving 4 bases of the junction unmatched. In germline, CDR1 is SGHKS, CDR2 YYEKEE (reference sequence). The CDR3 extends over 14 amino acids. In DNA, the CDR3 is TGTGCCAGCAGCAGGGGGACAGTCCAAGAGACCCAGTACTTC. Protein sequence: CASSRGTVQETQYF. The entire variable domain, with the rest obtained from reference TRBV5-5 and TRBJ2-5, is as follows: DAGVTQSPTHLIKTRGQQVTLRCSPISGHKSVSWYQQVLGQGPQFIFQYYEKEERGRGNFPDRFSARQFPNYSSELNVNALLLGDSALYLCASSRGTVQETQYFGPGTRLLVL.

This clone occurred once. V is TRBV7-2 and J is TRBJ1-1, with 7 positions matching TRBD1. CDR1 and CDR2 (germline): SGHTA, FQGNSA. The CDR3 runs 12 residues. V lost 4 bases to trimming and J lost 7 bases; unmatched junction nucleotides: 3. Here the CDR3 reads CASSSYRGEAFF. As DNA, the CDR3 is TGTGCCAGCAGCTCCTACAGGGGTGAAGCTTTCTTT.

The genes are TRBV7-8 and TRBJ2-2; D remains unclear. Germline V gene data show CDR1 as SGHVS and CDR2 as FQNEAQ. CDR3 length equals 14 residues. Trimming cost V 5 bases and J 4 bases, with 11 bases left between them. This chain's CDR3 is CASSAQSSTGELFF. DNA for the CDR3: TGTGCCAGCAGCGCCCAGTCATCCACCGGGGAGCTGTTTTTT.

The chain combines TRBV23-1 with TRBJ2-7; 7 nucleotides agree with TRBD1. TRBV23-1 is assigned to the ORF class and has an uncertain function. The V and J ends lost 8 bases and 0 bases, in that order; junction bases with no gene match: 10. This CDR3 is built from 15 residues. CDR3 DNA: TGCGCCAGCGAGTCGGGGACAGAGAGCTCCTACGAGCAGTACGTC. This gives the protein CASESGTESSYEQYV.

CDR3 protein: CASSPYIWTGSSYEQYV. CDR3 coding DNA: TGTGCCAGCAGTCCCTATATTTGGACGGGGAGCTCCTACGAGCAGTACGTC. The rearrangement links TRBV6-4 to TRBJ2-7; TRBD2 is a possible D gene (5 bases). The germline gives CDR1 MRHNA, CDR2 SNTAGT. The CDR3 runs to 17 residues. Trimming stripped 5 bases from V and 0 bases from J, with 20 bases between.

This rearrangement joins TRBV2 to TRBJ1-2, with D uncertain. The CDR3 has 14 amino acids. Deletions cut 5 bases from V and 8 bases from J, with 18 bases between. CDR1 is SNHLY and CDR2 is FYNNEI in the germline V gene. DNA of the CDR3: TGTGCCAGCAGTTTACAGAGTCGCTTAGAGGGCTACACCTTC. Translation: CASSLQSRLEGYTF.

This chain links TRBV2 with TRBJ1-1, with D perhaps matching TRBD1 (6 bases). This CDR3 has 15 residues. The germline V gene encodes CDR1 SNHLY and CDR2 FYNNEI. Trimming took 8 bases from V and 7 from J, leaving 23 bases between them. For the CDR3, the DNA is TGTGCCAGCGTTAACATCCTACAAAGGACAGATGAAGCTTTCTTT. It is translated as CASVNILQRTDEAFF. Combining the CDR3 with reference TRBV2 and TRBJ1-1 gives the whole variable domain EPEVTQTPSHQVTQMGQEVILRCVPISNHLYFYWYRQILGQKVEFLVSFYNNEISEKSEIFDDQFSVERPDGSNFTLKIRSTKLEDSAMYFCASVNILQRTDEAFFGQGTRLTVV.

The V and J genes are TRBV5-1 and TRBJ1-1; no reliable D call. Germline values: CDR1 SGHRS, CDR2 YFSETQ. This CDR3 region has 16 residues. Trimming took 0 bases from V and 0 from J, leaving 12 bases between them. CDR3 sequence reads: CASSLAKTNMNTEAFF. Written as DNA, the CDR3 is TGCGCCAGCAGCTTGGCGAAAACCAACATGAACACTGAAGCTTTCTTT.

This clone has a handful of counts. The chain links TRBV5-1 to TRBJ1-2; 9 positions match TRBD1. The V and J ends lost 4 bases and 4 bases, in that order; junction bases with no gene match: 5. This CDR3 contains 14 residues. Looked up from germline, CDR1 is SGHRS and CDR2 is YFSETQ. The CDR3 nucleotides are TGCGCCAGCAGCGCGGGGACAGGGATCTATGGCTACACCTTC. Translating it yields CASSAGTGIYGYTF.

This clone has just one count. The chain uses TRBV24-1 and TRBJ2-3; TRBD1 might be the D (5 bases). Deletions cut 3 bases from V and 3 bases from J, with 15 bases between. Germline CDR1 KGHDR, CDR2 SFDVKD. CDR3 length: 16 residues. CDR3 residues: CATSDPAAGKTDTQYF. CDR3 coding DNA: TGTGCCACCAGTGATCCGGCCGCAGGGAAAACAGATACGCAGTATTTT.

The rearrangement joins TRBV18 to TRBJ2-6; TRBD1 matches 7 bases. The CDR3 has 17 amino acids. V was clipped by 1 base and J by 2 bases; unmatched bases: 5. Germline V gene lookup returns CDR1 KGHSH and CDR2 LQKENI. The CDR3 DNA is TGTGCCAGCTCACCACAGGGGGCGCAGACTGGGGCCAACGTCCTGACTTTC. Translating gives CASSPQGAQTGANVLTF.

This chain joins TRBV19 and TRBJ1-6, with 10 bases aligning to TRBD1. This CDR3 contains 13 residues. V shed 8 bases, J shed 9 bases, and the junction held 4 bases outside the gene matches. Looked up from germline, CDR1 is LNHDA and CDR2 is SQIVND (reference sequence). CDR3 sequence: CASVGQGISPLHF. The CDR3 DNA sequence: TGTGCCAGTGTGGGACAGGGGATTTCACCCCTCCACTTT.

This clone has just a few counts. The CDR3 sequence: CASSPRTGGDYGYTF. The DNA for the CDR3 is TGTGCCAGCAGCCCCCGGACAGGGGGCGACTATGGCTACACCTTC. This sequence joins TRBV7-8 and TRBJ1-2; TRBD1 matches at 11 bases. Germline loops: CDR1 SGHVS, CDR2 FQNEAQ. Trimming took 5 bases from V and 3 from J; bases not matched to a gene: 5. This CDR3 is built from 15 residues.

As regards this clone: Other DNA sequences in this sample translate to the same CDR3. The chain employs TRBV29-1 and TRBJ1-2, with 7 bases identical to TRBD1. CDR1 and CDR2 (germline): SQVTM, ANQGSEA. Trimming at V came to 5 bases and at J to 1 base, leaving 1 base not matched to a gene. This CDR3 has 12 amino acids. In nucleotides, the CDR3 is TGCAGCGTTTGGGACAGTAACTATGGCTACACCTTC. The encoded protein is CSVWDSNYGYTF.

The CDR3, as DNA: TGTGCCAGCAATTCCCCCACTCAGGGGGACTATGGCTACACCTTC. Amino acids: CASNSPTQGDYGYTF. This chain connects TRBV5-4 to TRBJ1-2; 7 bases are a match to TRBD1. The V gene's germline CDR1 is SGHNT and CDR2 YYREEE (reference sequence). The CDR3 spans 15 residues. V was clipped by 6 bases and J by 3 bases; unmatched bases: 11.

The rearrangement uses TRBV30 and TRBJ2-3, with TRBD1 matching 8 bases. Germline V gives CDR1 GTSNPN, CDR2 SVGIG (reference sequence). V shed 3 bases and J 1 base; nucleotides not matched to a gene: 3. The length of the CDR3 is 14 residues. Here the CDR3 DNA reads TGTGCCTGGAGAATGACAGGGGGCACAGATACGCAGTATTTT. Translating gives CAWRMTGGTDTQYF.

The chain carries TRBV19 and TRBJ1-1; D might be TRBD1 (5 bases). The CDR3 is made up of 13 amino acids. Trimming stripped 10 bases from V and 7 bases from J, with 19 bases between. The germline CDR1 and CDR2 sequences are LNHDA and SQIVND (reference sequence). The CDR3: CATRREGIGEAFF. DNA of the CDR3: TGTGCCACCCGTCGGGAGGGGATTGGTGAAGCTTTCTTT.